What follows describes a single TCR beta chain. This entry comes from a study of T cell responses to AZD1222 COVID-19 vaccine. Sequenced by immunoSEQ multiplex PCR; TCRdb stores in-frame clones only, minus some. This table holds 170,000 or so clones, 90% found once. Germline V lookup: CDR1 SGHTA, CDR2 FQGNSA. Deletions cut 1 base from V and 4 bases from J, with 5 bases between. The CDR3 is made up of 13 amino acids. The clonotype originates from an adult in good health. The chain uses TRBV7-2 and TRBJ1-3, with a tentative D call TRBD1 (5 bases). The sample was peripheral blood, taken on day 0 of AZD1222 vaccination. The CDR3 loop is CASSLGDGNTIYF. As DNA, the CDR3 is TGTGCCAGCAGCTTAGGGGACGGAAACACCATATATTTT.